The sequence of this TCR beta chain was determined in a study of T cell responses to AZD1222 COVID-19 vaccine. Findings of the study overall: Regions left unmutated in variants are reportedly the target of nearly half of spike-specific TCRs. The number of AZD1222 recipients seropositive at baseline was only six.

Per the germline V gene, CDR1 is KGHDR and CDR2 is SFDVKD. The CDR3 consists of 14 residues. Profiled with immunoSEQ multiplex PCR; TCRdb holds only in-frame clones, not every one. In the table there are tens of thousands of clones, roughly 89% of which are singletons. This clone was seen a single time. Antigen unknown. One junction end does not reproduce the germline sequence, and a read error may be involved. The starting material was peripheral blood, obtained 28 days after the second AZD1222 dose. This chain connects TRBV24-1 to TRBJ1-1; 7 nucleotides line up with TRBD1. The TCR was taken from an adult who received the AZD1222 COVID-19 vaccine. The CDR3 DNA follows: TGTGCCACCGCTAGGGGGACAGTACAACCTGAGGCTTTCTTT. Its protein product is CATARGTVQPEAFF.